A selection of T cell receptor beta chains follows, all from one sample in a study of blood T cells in healthy people across ages. TCRdb re-called the 5' RACE reads through MiXCR, storing one row per CDR3 protein. The data contain fewer than 2,000,000 distinct CDR3 sequences, about two fifths of them singletons. Sequenced sample: blood. Receptor source: a human donor in good health. Each CDR3 is given with its conserved first and last residue. D genes are given only for firm matches. Some rows mark clone size as missing; the rest say once, few, many or name a class of expanded clone.

D	V	size	J	CDR3	DNA
NA	TRBV7-9	NA	TRBJ1-1	CASSSRNHSFAEAFF	TGTGCCAGCAGCTCACGGAACCACAGTTTTGCTGAAGCTTTCTTT
NA	TRBV6-5	few	TRBJ1-1	CASSSAVNTEAFF	TGTGCCAGCAGTTCGGCAGTGAACACTGAAGCTTTCTTT
NA	TRBV12-3/TRBV12-4	few	TRBJ1-5	CASSLTGRTSNQPQHF	TGTGCCAGCAGTTTGACAGGCCGTACCTCCAATCAGCCCCAGCATTTT
TRBD1	TRBV18	NA	TRBJ2-1	CASSLRTGTTEDEQFF	TGTGCCAGCTCACTGAGGACAGGGACCACGGAGGATGAGCAGTTCTTC
TRBD1	TRBV6-6	few	TRBJ1-4	CASTDRGKLFF	TGTGCCAGCACCGACAGGGGAAAACTGTTTTTT
NA	TRBV20-1	NA	TRBJ2-7	CSARGTHAYEQYF	TGCAGTGCTAGAGGGACTCACGCCTACGAGCAGTACTTC
NA	TRBV29-1	NA	TRBJ2-7	CSVEGVAGPYEQYF	TGCAGCGTCGAAGGGGTGGCAGGACCCTACGAGCAGTACTTC
NA	TRBV12-3/TRBV12-4	NA	TRBJ1-6	CASSRGAYNSPLHF	TGTGCCAGCAGCCGCGGGGCCTATAATTCACCCCTCCACTTT
NA	TRBV5-1	NA	TRBJ1-2	CASSPGGRLKGGYTF	TGCGCCAGCAGCCCGGGTGGGCGCCTGAAAGGCGGCTACACCTTC
NA	TRBV6-6	NA	TRBJ2-7	CASSYSVGASGSYEQYF	TGTGCCAGCAGTTACTCGGTGGGGGCTAGCGGCTCCTACGAGCAGTACTTC
TRBD2	TRBV28	NA	TRBJ2-1	CAVTSGGISYNEQFF	TGTGCTGTTACTAGCGGGGGAATCTCCTACAATGAGCAGTTCTTC
NA	TRBV4-2	few	TRBJ2-5	CASSPHRQGGTQYF	TGTGCCAGCAGCCCCCACCGACAGGGAGGGACCCAGTACTTC
NA	TRBV25-1	NA	TRBJ1-1	CASSETGMNTEAFF	TGTGCCAGCAGTGAAACGGGGATGAACACTGAAGCTTTCTTT
NA	TRBV4-2	few	TRBJ1-2	CASSQDGAEKVYGYTF	TGTGCCAGCAGCCAAGATGGGGCGGAAAAGGTATATGGCTACACCTTC
NA	TRBV3-1	few	TRBJ2-7	CASSQDDGFPYEQYF	TGTGCCAGCAGCCAAGATGATGGGTTTCCCTACGAGCAGTACTTC
NA	TRBV4-1	NA	TRBJ1-5	CASSQEGGPGNQPQHF	TGCGCCAGCAGCCAAGAAGGAGGACCGGGCAATCAGCCCCAGCATTTT